The 32 T cell receptor beta chains below all came from one sample that was sequenced in a study of response to subunit inactivated influenza vaccine. TCRdb ran MiXCR on the RT-PCR reads and lists one entry per CDR3 protein. This table has 500,000 to 550,000 distinct CDR3 sequences, under 8.5% appearing once. The source was PBMCs from blood, collected about 24 months after vaccination. The receptors were sampled from a man between 50 and 69 years old who received an inactivated influenza vaccine.

This clonotype was recorded at least ten times. The chain couples TRBV24-1 to TRBJ2-2, with 8 bases that match TRBD2. Germline V gene lookup returns CDR1 KGHDR and CDR2 SFDVKD. This CDR3 has 16 amino acids. V shed 4 bases and J 6 bases; nucleotides not matched to a gene: 9. DNA of the CDR3: TGTGCCACCAGTGACGCCGGGAGGGGCGGGGCCGGGGAGCTGTTTTTT. Translating gives CATSDAGRGGAGELFF.

The J gene is TRBJ1-1, the V gene TRBV12-3 or TRBV12-4; weak D call: TRBD1 (5 bases). Trimming pared 3 bases from V and 10 bases from J, leaving 12 bases between. This CDR3 is built from 12 residues. CDR3 sequence (DNA): TGTGCCAGCAGTTTCGCAGGGCGCCGAGCTTTCTTT. Translated, it gives CASSFAGRRAFF.

This sequence joins TRBV20-1 and TRBJ2-5; D is perhaps TRBD1 or TRBD2 (6 bases each). The CDR3 length is 17 residues. V lost 1 base to trimming and J lost 5 bases, with 23 bases between them. Germline CDR1 DFQATT, CDR2 SNEGSKA (reference sequence). The CDR3 region is CSARVHPRGQWPETQYF. The CDR3 DNA is TGCAGTGCTAGAGTCCATCCTCGGGGGCAGTGGCCGGAGACCCAGTACTTC.

There are many counts of this clonotype. This chain connects TRBV4-3 to TRBJ1-2; D gene ambiguous. Germline values: CDR1 LGHNA, CDR2 YSLEER. The CDR3 length is 15 residues. V lost 0 bases and J 0 bases, leaving 8 bases between the germline ends. CDR3 in amino acids: CASSQDQVTNYGYTF. The CDR3 bases are TGCGCCAGCAGCCAAGATCAGGTGACTAACTATGGCTACACCTTC.

This clonotype was observed a few times. V gene TRBV10-3 combines with J gene TRBJ2-5; TRBD1 matches 9 bases. This CDR3 is 16 amino acids long. Germline V gene data show CDR1 as ENHRY and CDR2 as SYGVKD. Trimming removed 6 bases from V and 5 bases from J; junction bases left unmatched: 13. CDR3 sequence (DNA): TGTGCCATCAGCGATCCAGGACAGGGGCTTTGGGAGACCCAGTACTTC. Translated, it gives CAISDPGQGLWETQYF.

This clonotype was seen at least ten times. The CDR3 DNA follows: TGTGCCATCAGCAAAGAGAATGAGCAGTTCTTC. It codes for CAISKENEQFF. The chain is built from TRBV10-3 and TRBJ2-1; D unresolved. In germline, CDR1 is ENHRY, CDR2 SYGVKD. V was shortened by 6 bases and J by 7 bases, with 7 bases between the two germline ends. The length of the CDR3 is 11 residues.

DNA of the CDR3: TGTGCCAGCAGCTCTAGTAACCGAGATACGCAGTATTTT. Its translation: CASSSSNRDTQYF. This chain links TRBV7-2 with TRBJ2-3; D is unclear. This CDR3 is 13 amino acids long. The V end was cut by 4 bases, the J end by 5 bases, with 10 bases between. The V gene's germline CDR1 is SGHTA and CDR2 FQGNSA.

This clonotype turned up a few times. The chain recombines TRBV6-1 with TRBJ2-7; 9 nucleotides align to TRBD2. This CDR3 contains 15 residues. V lost 5 bases, J lost 6 bases, and 11 bases stayed unmatched. Germline loops: CDR1 MNHNS, CDR2 SASEGT. Here the CDR3 reads CASSRGLAGIVEQYF. The CDR3 bases are TGTGCCAGCAGTCGGGGGCTAGCGGGGATTGTCGAGCAGTACTTC.

This clonotype has only a few counts. The J gene is TRBJ2-1, the V gene TRBV29-1; the D is unclear. CDR1 is SQVTM, CDR2 ANQGSEA, per germline. The CDR3 is made up of 13 amino acids. V was pared by 7 bases and J by 3 bases, with 13 bases between. The CDR3 loop reads CSGLESNYNEQFF. CDR3 DNA sequence: TGCAGCGGTCTAGAAAGTAACTACAATGAGCAGTTCTTC.

This clonotype has ten or more counts. The rearrangement uses TRBV12-3 or TRBV12-4 and TRBJ1-4; 7 bases line up with TRBD1. With V trimmed by 4 bases and J by 3 bases, 5 bases remained unmatched. The CDR3 runs 15 residues. CDR3 residues: CASSYTGTANEKLFF. As DNA, the CDR3 is TGTGCCAGCAGTTATACCGGGACAGCTAATGAAAAACTGTTTTTT.

This clonotype has a count of ten or more. The chain joins TRBV5-6 to TRBJ2-7; D is perhaps TRBD1 (6 bases). This CDR3 is built from 15 residues. Trimming left V 4 bases short and J 1 base short, with 15 bases between. Germline V gives CDR1 SGHDT, CDR2 YYEEEE. CDR3: CASSLKYRDSYEQYF. CDR3 in DNA: TGTGCCAGCAGCCTAAAATACAGGGATTCCTACGAGCAGTACTTC.

The chain couples TRBV3-1 to TRBJ2-1; TRBD2 matches 9 bases. Germline loops: CDR1 LGHDT, CDR2 YNNKEL (reference sequence). The length of the CDR3 is 17 residues. J was trimmed by 9 bases and V by 0 bases; bases with no gene match: 12. The CDR3 protein is CASSQDTSGPIQGEQFF. The CDR3, as DNA: TGTGCCAGCAGCCAAGATACTAGCGGGCCGATACAAGGTGAGCAGTTCTTC.

This clonotype came up a few times. The chain joins TRBV7-9 to TRBJ2-7; 8 nucleotides agree with TRBD1. CDR1 SEHNR and CDR2 FQNEAQ come from the germline V gene (reference sequence). This CDR3 is built from 15 residues. V lost 6 bases, J lost 6 bases, and 13 bases stayed unmatched. CDR3 sequence: CASRRSGQGASEQYF. The CDR3 DNA reads as TGTGCCAGCAGACGGAGTGGGCAGGGGGCCTCCGAGCAGTACTTC.

This clonotype was seen more than once but under ten times. This sequence joins TRBV7-2 and TRBJ2-3, with 10 bases fitting TRBD2. V gave up 4 bases and J gave up 5 bases; unmatched junction bases: 6. Per the germline V gene, CDR1 is SGHTA and CDR2 is FQGNSA. CDR3 length: 15 amino acids. The CDR3 loop reads CASSYSGGRRDTQYF. CDR3 DNA: TGTGCCAGCAGCTATAGCGGGGGGAGGAGAGATACGCAGTATTTT.

This sequence joins TRBV5-1 and TRBJ2-5; no clear D gene. The CDR3 extends over 14 amino acids. Trimming stripped 3 bases from V and 2 bases from J, with 11 bases between. The germline CDR1 and CDR2 sequences are SGHRS and YFSETQ. This chain's CDR3 is CASSSEGRQETQYF. The CDR3 DNA sequence: TGCGCCAGCAGCTCGGAAGGTCGGCAAGAGACCCAGTACTTC.

The table lists this clonotype with many counts. The gene calls are TRBV9 and TRBJ2-6, with TRBD1 matching 8 bases. With V trimmed by 1 base and J by 4 bases, 7 bases remained unmatched. CDR3 length: 17 amino acids. Germline values: CDR1 SGDLS, CDR2 YYNGEE. The CDR3 nucleotides are TGTGCCAGCAGCGTATCGACAGGGGCTTCAGGGGCCAACGTCCTGACTTTC. It yields the protein CASSVSTGASGANVLTF.

This clonotype occurred a few times. The CDR3 nucleotides are TGCGCCAGCAGCACGGACAGGGGTGTCTTGAGGAACAATGAGCAGTTCTTC. This sequence encodes CASSTDRGVLRNNEQFF. The chain is built from TRBV5-1 and TRBJ2-1, with 9 bases fitting TRBD1. After removal of 4 bases from V and 5 bases from J, the junction contained 13 bases not matched to a gene. The CDR3 spans 17 residues. CDR1 SGHRS and CDR2 YFSETQ come from the germline V gene.

This clonotype showed up just a few times. This chain uses TRBV29-1 with TRBJ1-5; D unclear. The CDR3 sequence is 13 residues long. V was trimmed by 6 bases and J by 0 bases, leaving 9 bases between them. CDR1 is SQVTM, CDR2 ANQGSEA, per germline. The CDR3 bases are TGCAGCGTGGCGCGGGATAGCAATCAGCCCCAGCATTTT. It yields the protein CSVARDSNQPQHF.

This clonotype was counted only a few times. V usage is TRBV20-1 and J usage is TRBJ2-2; TRBD2 aligns across 10 bases. The CDR3 has 14 residues. Germline-derived CDR1 and CDR2 are DFQATT and SNEGSKA (reference sequence). Trimming removed 6 bases from V and 7 bases from J; junction bases left unmatched: 8. DNA of the CDR3: TGCAGTGCCCCAAGCGGGGGGGCAAACGGGGAGCTGTTTTTT. Its translation is CSAPSGGANGELFF.

This chain links TRBV20-1 with TRBJ2-7; no clear D gene. Trimming cost V 6 bases and J 5 bases, with 14 bases left between them. CDR1 and CDR2 from the germline V gene are DFQATT and SNEGSKA (reference sequence). This CDR3 region has 12 residues. The CDR3 protein is CSASRVNHEQYF. The CDR3 coding sequence is TGCAGTGCCAGTAGGGTAAACCACGAGCAGTACTTC.

This clonotype was detected ten times or more. Compared with germline, one end of the junction differs, possibly owing to a read error. This chain connects TRBV20-1 to TRBJ2-5; D may correspond to TRBD1 or TRBD2 (6 bases each). Germline assignment: CDR1 DFQATT and CDR2 SNEGSKA (reference sequence). The CDR3 totals 12 residues. As DNA, the CDR3 is TGCAGTGCCAGAGAGGGGGGAACGACCCAGTACTTC. It encodes CSAREGGTTQYF.

This sequence joins TRBV12-3 or TRBV12-4 and TRBJ2-1; 10 bases fit TRBD2. The trim removed 8 bases at V and 6 bases at J, leaving 7 bases unmatched. The length of the CDR3 is 14 residues. CDR3 bases: TGTGCCAGCCGGGCGGGACTAGCGAGCAATGAGCAGTTCTTC. Its protein product is CASRAGLASNEQFF.

This clonotype has more than one count but fewer than ten. This sequence joins TRBV6-1 and TRBJ2-6; D uncertain. The CDR3 totals 17 residues. The V and J ends lost 5 bases and 2 bases respectively, with 16 bases between them. The germline V gene has CDR1 MNHNS and CDR2 SASEGT. CDR3 loop: CASSQPSVVPGANVLTF. The CDR3, as DNA: TGTGCCAGCAGTCAGCCCTCCGTTGTACCTGGGGCCAACGTCCTGACTTTC.

This clonotype was detected a few times. J is TRBJ2-7 and V is TRBV6-2 or TRBV6-3, with D unresolved. The germline V gene encodes CDR1 MNHEY and CDR2 SVGEGT. V lost 1 base, J lost 12 bases, and 16 bases lay in between. The CDR3 is 13 amino acids. The CDR3 DNA is TGTGCCAGCAGTTACTGGGGTTATGATGCACCGTACTTC. Translated, it gives CASSYWGYDAPYF.

This clonotype appeared a few times. The chain couples TRBV20-1 to TRBJ1-4; no definite D call. The V and J ends lost 0 bases and 0 bases respectively, with 8 bases between them. There are 15 residues in the CDR3. Germline V lookup: CDR1 DFQATT, CDR2 SNEGSKA (reference sequence). CDR3 nucleotides: TGCAGTGCTAGAGATCTCCTGGCAACTAATGAAAAACTGTTTTTT. It specifies CSARDLLATNEKLFF.

In this sample, this clonotype turned up many times. The chain combines TRBV4-2 with TRBJ2-6, with D uncertain. V gave up 1 base and J gave up 0 bases, with 4 bases separating them. The CDR3 sequence is 15 residues long. The germline gives CDR1 LGHNA, CDR2 YNFKEQ. CDR3 protein: CASSQVTSGANVLTF. CDR3 nucleotides: TGTGCCAGCAGCCAAGTAACCTCTGGGGCCAACGTCCTGACTTTC.

This clonotype has more than one count but fewer than ten. V gene TRBV5-1 combines with J gene TRBJ2-7; tentative D call: TRBD1 (5 bases). V dropped 4 bases and J dropped 0 bases, with 17 bases sitting between them. Germline lookup yields CDR1 SGHRS and CDR2 YFSETQ. The CDR3 consists of 16 residues. The CDR3 DNA follows: TGCGCCAGCAGCCCTGCCCTCGCAGGGCCCTCCTACGAGCAGTACTTC. This translates into CASSPALAGPSYEQYF.

This chain links TRBV4-3 with TRBJ1-6; D unclear. The CDR3 is 15 amino acids. Trimming removed 4 bases from V and 8 bases from J, with 15 bases in between. The V gene's germline CDR1 is LGHNA and CDR2 YSLEER. The CDR3 loop reads CASSLGGKNDSPLHF. For the CDR3, the DNA is TGCGCCAGCAGCCTTGGTGGGAAAAACGATTCACCCCTCCACTTT.

This clonotype was observed at least ten times. This rearrangement joins TRBV4-2 to TRBJ2-1, with 7 nucleotides matching TRBD1. Germline values: CDR1 LGHNA, CDR2 YNFKEQ. The CDR3 runs 16 residues. Trimming took 2 bases from V and 0 from J; bases not matched to a gene: 4. In DNA form, the CDR3 reads TGTGCCAGCAGCCAAAACAGGGGAAGCTCCTACAATGAGCAGTTCTTC. Its translation is CASSQNRGSSYNEQFF.

This clonotype was seen a few times. The CDR3 is CASSLGLDESTQYF. In nucleotides, the CDR3 is TGTGCCAGCAGCTTAGGGCTAGATGAGTCTACGCAGTATTTT. This sequence joins TRBV7-8 and TRBJ2-3; no clear D. Deletions cut 1 base from V and 8 bases from J, with 13 bases between. The CDR3 spans 14 residues. Germline assignment: CDR1 SGHVS and CDR2 FQNEAQ.

V and J are TRBV20-1 and TRBJ1-5; D unresolved. The CDR3 length is 14 residues. Trimming stripped 1 base from V and 5 bases from J, with 12 bases between. CDR1 and CDR2 (germline): DFQATT, SNEGSKA (reference sequence). CDR3 amino acids: CSARGDGTDQPQHF. The CDR3 DNA follows: TGCAGTGCTAGAGGGGATGGTACCGATCAGCCCCAGCATTTT.

This clonotype was picked up many times. The V and J genes are TRBV5-1 and TRBJ1-2; D gene unclear. Trimming left V 3 bases short and J 6 bases short, with 15 bases between. This CDR3 spans 14 amino acids. Germline loops: CDR1 SGHRS, CDR2 YFSETQ. The CDR3 coding sequence is TGCGCCAGCAGCTCGGGGTCCTCAAAGGATGGCTACACCTTC. It yields the protein CASSSGSSKDGYTF.